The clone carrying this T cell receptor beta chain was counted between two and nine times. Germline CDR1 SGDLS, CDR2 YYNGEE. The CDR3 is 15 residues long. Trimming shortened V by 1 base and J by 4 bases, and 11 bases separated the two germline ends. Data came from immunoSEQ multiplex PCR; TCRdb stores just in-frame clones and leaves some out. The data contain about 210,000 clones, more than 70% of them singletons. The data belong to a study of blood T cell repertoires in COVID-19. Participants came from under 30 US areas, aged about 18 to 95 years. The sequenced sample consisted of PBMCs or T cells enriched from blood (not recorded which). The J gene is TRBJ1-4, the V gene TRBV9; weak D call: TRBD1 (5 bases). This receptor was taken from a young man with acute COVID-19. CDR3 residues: CASSVFDSINEKLFF. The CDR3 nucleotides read TGTGCCAGCAGCGTATTCGACAGCATTAATGAAAAACTGTTTTTT.